This T cell receptor beta chain emerged from a study of read filtering for tumor transcriptome and immune sequencing. Overall study: Mean patient age was approximately 66 years, range about 45 to 90; over 16 male, over twelve female.

At least ten counts were recorded for this clonotype. This library used roughly 400 ng RNA and molecular barcoded adaptors spanning alpha/delta and beta/gamma chains. TCRdb re-analysed the reads in MiXCR, keeping a single row per CDR3 protein. The table includes about 41,000 distinct CDR3 sequences, 10% to 15% detected once. The junction had 7 bases not matched to a gene; V was cut back by 0 bases and J by 3 bases. The CDR3 extends over 17 amino acids. CDR1 SGHAT and CDR2 FQDESV come from the germline V gene (reference sequence). The origin of this receptor is a donor at least 40 years old with multiple myeloma. The chain has TRBV11-1 and TRBJ2-7; 11 bases align to TRBD2. Source material: a population of CD138-negative cells sorted from bone marrow. The CDR3 sequence: CASSLAPAGTSGYEQYF. CDR3 nucleotide sequence: TGTGCCAGCAGCTTAGCCCCCGCCGGGACTAGCGGCTACGAGCAGTACTTC.